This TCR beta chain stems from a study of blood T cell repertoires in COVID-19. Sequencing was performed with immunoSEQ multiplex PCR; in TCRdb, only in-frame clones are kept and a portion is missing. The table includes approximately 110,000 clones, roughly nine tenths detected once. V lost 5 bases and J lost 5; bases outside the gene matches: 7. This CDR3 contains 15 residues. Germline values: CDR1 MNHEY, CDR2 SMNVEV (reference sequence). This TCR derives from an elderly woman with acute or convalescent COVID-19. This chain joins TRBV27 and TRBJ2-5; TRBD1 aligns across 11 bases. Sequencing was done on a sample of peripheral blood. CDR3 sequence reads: CASSPGQGAWETQYF. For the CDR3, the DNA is TGTGCCAGCAGTCCCGGACAGGGGGCATGGGAGACCCAGTACTTC.